Presented here are 7 T cell receptor beta chains from one specimen sequenced in a study of shared clonotypes between healthy human individuals (dated by TCRdb to 2020 to 2022). Library preparation employed the immunoSEQ multiplex PCR assay. TCRdb provides this immuneACCESS table in a form limited to in-frame rearrangements. Some clones are lacking; in checked studies, under half of them reflect an unresolved V gene, and why the rest are absent is not known. This sample is represented by some 1.1 million clones; about 72% of them were singletons. The top ten hold roughly 0.83% of the sample. Sequencing was carried out using memory CD4+ T cells from PBMCs. Reading the label with the study, this specimen's cell subset or site is: CD45RA-negative fraction. The origin of the receptors is a man aged 18 to 30 in good health. Some clones in this sample may be carry-over from other donors' samples.

This clone has only one observation. This chain uses TRBV5-1 with TRBJ2-7; perhaps TRBD1 as D (5 bases). Germline assignment: CDR1 SGHRS and CDR2 YFSETQ. This CDR3 contains 16 residues. The ends were cut back, 4 bases at V and 2 bases at J, with 19 bases in the middle. The chain's CDR3 is CASSADTLSLTYEQYF. The CDR3 DNA reads as TGCGCCAGCAGCGCGGACACCTTATCCCTTACCTACGAGCAGTACTTC.

Turning to this clone: The identical CDR3 is also encoded by other nucleotide sequences in the sample. The rearrangement joins TRBV19 to TRBJ2-6; possible D gene TRBD1, 6 bases. Trimming took 6 bases from V and 0 from J, leaving 9 bases between them. Looked up from germline, CDR1 is LNHDA and CDR2 is SQIVND (reference sequence). The CDR3 runs 15 residues. CDR3 protein: CASRPRGSGANVLTF. DNA of the CDR3: TGTGCCAGTAGGCCCAGGGGCTCTGGGGCCAACGTCCTGACTTTC. Full variable domain (remainder filled in from reference TRBV19 and TRBJ2-6): DGGITQSPKYLFRKEGQNVTLSCEQNLNHDAMYWYRQDPGQGLRLIYYSQIVNDFQKGDIAEGYSVSREKKESFPLTVTSAQKNPTAFYLCASRPRGSGANVLTFGAGSRLTVL.

The rearrangement links TRBV11-3 to TRBJ1-1; perhaps TRBD1 as D (5 bases). The CDR3 loop spans 14 amino acids. Trimming took off 5 bases at V and 4 bases at J, with 14 bases between the two ends. CDR1 and CDR2 (germline): SGHNT, YENEEA. CDR3 DNA sequence: TGTGCCAGCAGCCCCGGTCCAGGGTCCACTGAAGCTTTCTTT. This codes for CASSPGPGSTEAFF.

A remark on this clone: A read error may be the cause here, since a much bigger clone is one base away. The identical CDR3 is also encoded by other nucleotide sequences in the sample. The V gene is TRBV7-2, the J gene TRBJ2-7; 13 bases align to TRBD2. Germline V gene lookup returns CDR1 SGHTA and CDR2 FQGNSA. The ends lost 1 base at V and 3 bases at J; junction bases unmatched: 0. The length of the CDR3 is 15 residues. The CDR3 spells CASSLGTSGSYEQYF. In DNA form, the CDR3 reads TGTGCCAGCAGCTTAGGGACTAGCGGGAGCTACGAGCAGTACTTC. Full variable domain (rest looked up from reference TRBV7-2 and TRBJ2-7): GAGVSQSPSNKVTEKGKDVELRCDPISGHTALYWYRQSLGQGLEFLIYFQGNSAPDKSGLPSDRFSAERTGGSVSTLTIQRTQQEDSAVYLCASSLGTSGSYEQYFGPGTRLTVT.

V gene TRBV9 combines with J gene TRBJ2-2; 13 nucleotides match TRBD2. Germline V gene lookup returns CDR1 SGDLS and CDR2 YYNGEE. The V gene end was trimmed by 3 bases and the J gene end by 3 bases; junction bases not matched to a gene: 11. This CDR3 comprises 19 residues. The CDR3 here is CASSAELAGGPRDTGELFF. For the CDR3, the DNA is TGTGCCAGCAGCGCCGAACTAGCGGGAGGGCCGCGGGACACCGGGGAGCTGTTTTTT.

Points on this clone: Other DNA sequences within the sample encode an identical CDR3. The chain employs TRBV27 and TRBJ1-1, with no clear D. V lost 2 bases to trimming and J lost 0 bases, with 7 bases between them. The CDR3 is 14 residues long. Germline assignment: CDR1 MNHEY and CDR2 SMNVEV (reference sequence). This CDR3 reads CASSLNGLNTEAFF. The CDR3 coding sequence is TGTGCCAGCAGTTTAAACGGATTGAACACTGAAGCTTTCTTT.

With respect to this clone: A far larger clone is a single base away, which makes a read error likely. Other DNA sequences in this specimen translate into the identical CDR3. The rearrangement uses TRBV20-1 and TRBJ2-7; D perhaps matches TRBD2 (6 bases). This CDR3 is built from 10 residues. Germline values: CDR1 DFQATT, CDR2 SNEGSKA (reference sequence). The CDR3 DNA reads as TGCAGCGCGGGATCCTACGAGCAGTACTTC. Residues: CSAGSYEQYF.